This is a list of T cell receptor beta chains from one sample in a study of siplizumab effects on memory and regulatory T cells. Method: immunoSEQ multiplex PCR; TCRdb's copy keeps in-frame clones and lacks some. The data contain about 27,000 clones, around 84% of them singletons. Sequenced material: memory CD4+ T cells sorted from blood. The source is a human donor in good health. CDR3s include the opening cysteine and the closing phenylalanine or tryptophan. D genes are given only for firm matches. Part of the rows lack a size; the others show once, few, many or a class for expanded clones.

d_call	v_call	j_call	clone_size	cdr3_nt	cdr3_aa
TRBD1	TRBV4-3	TRBJ1-2	.	TGCGCCAGCAGCCAAGAGGGGGGGACAGGGTATGGCTACACCTTC	CASSQEGGTGYGYTF
.	TRBV7-9	TRBJ2-5	.	TGTGCCAGCAGCCCACTCCGGGACTTGCAGACCCAGTACTTC	CASSPLRDLQTQYF
.	TRBV5-5	TRBJ1-2	once	TGTGCCAGCAGCTTGGCCCAGGGAACCTATGGCTACACCTTC	CASSLAQGTYGYTF
TRBD1	TRBV6-1	TRBJ1-2	.	TGTGCCAGCAGCCTGACAGGGGGAGTTCATGGCTACACCTTC	CASSLTGGVHGYTF
TRBD2	TRBV18	TRBJ2-7	.	TGTGCCAGCTCAACGACCGGGACTAGCAATTTCTACGAGCAGTACTTC	CASSTTGTSNFYEQYF
TRBD2	TRBV29-1	TRBJ2-3	once	TGCAGTGCCCGGGGGACTAGCGGGATTTACACAGATACGCAGTATTTT	CSARGTSGIYTDTQYF
.	TRBV5-4	TRBJ2-3	.	TGTGCCAGCAGCCCGGAGCGCCATCGAACAGATACGCAGTATTTT	CASSPERHRTDTQYF
.	TRBV7-2	TRBJ1-2	once	TGTGCCAGCAGCCCAGACAGAGGATATGGCTACACCTTC	CASSPDRGYGYTF
TRBD1	TRBV5-4	TRBJ1-1	.	TGTGCCAGCAGCTTACAGGGGGCGCGGACTGAAGCTTTCTTT	CASSLQGARTEAFF
.	TRBV18	TRBJ2-5	.	TGTGCCAGCTCACCAATTCAGAGACAGATTGAGACCCAGTACTTC	CASSPIQRQIETQYF
.	TRBV11-3	TRBJ2-1	once	TGTGCCAGCAGCCAGGATTCCGACTACAATGAGCAGTTCTTC	CASSQDSDYNEQFF
.	TRBV7-9	TRBJ1-5	.	TGTGCCAGCAGCTCTCAGGGGCGCAATCAGCCCCAGCATTTT	CASSSQGRNQPQHF
.	TRBV5-1	TRBJ2-1	.	TGCGCCAGCAGCCCCACGGGGGACAGATACAATGAGCAGTTCTTC	CASSPTGDRYNEQFF
.	TRBV7-3	TRBJ2-3	.	TGTGCCAGCAGCTTGGGGTCGTCCACAGATACGCAGTATTTT	CASSLGSSTDTQYF
TRBD2	TRBV6-1	TRBJ2-7	.	TGTGCCAGCAGTGAATCCTTCCTAGCGGGAGTCTACGAGCAGTACTTC	CASSESFLAGVYEQYF
.	TRBV25-1	TRBJ1-2	.	TGTGCCAACACCCCAGTACAGGGAGGGGATGGCTACACCTTC	CANTPVQGGDGYTF
TRBD1	TRBV10-3	TRBJ1-3	.	TGTGCCACCGCGGACAGGGGATCTGGAAACACCATATATTTT	CATADRGSGNTIYF
.	TRBV9	TRBJ1-3	once	TGTGCCAGCAGCGGGGGAGGGGGACACTTCTCTGGAAACACCATATATTTT	CASSGGGGHFSGNTIYF
.	TRBV7-8	TRBJ2-7	.	TGTGCCAGCAGCCAAGAACTGGGCGCCTACGAGCAGTACTTC	CASSQELGAYEQYF
TRBD2	TRBV7-2	TRBJ2-1	.	TGTGCCAGCAGCTCTGGCGGGAGCTCCTACAATGAGCAGTTCTTC	CASSSGGSSYNEQFF
.	TRBV27	TRBJ1-1	.	TGTGCCAGCAGTTTAATAGGGCGGAACACTGAAGCTTTCTTT	CASSLIGRNTEAFF
.	TRBV10-3	TRBJ1-2	.	TGTGCCATCAGCCAGGAACGGTCCTATGGCTACACCTTC	CAISQERSYGYTF
.	TRBV28	TRBJ1-2	.	TGTGCCAGCAGACCAAGGGGAATTAACTATGGCTACACCTTC	CASRPRGINYGYTF
.	TRBV19	TRBJ1-1	.	TGTGCCAGTAGTATACCTCAGGGATACACTGAAGCTTTCTTT	CASSIPQGYTEAFF
.	TRBV7-6	TRBJ2-3	.	TGTGCCAGCAGCTTAGGCCTGGCGCAGTATTTT	CASSLGLAQYF
TRBD2	TRBV5-4	TRBJ2-1	.	TGTGCCAGCAGCTTAAGGGAGGGCCGGGGCGATGAGCAGTTCTTC	CASSLREGRGDEQFF
.	TRBV11-1	TRBJ2-5	.	TGTGCCAGCAGCTTCTACAGGGCTCAAGAGACCCAGTACTTC	CASSFYRAQETQYF
TRBD2	TRBV5-1	TRBJ2-6	.	TGCGCCAGCAGCTTGCGGGACTATGGGGCCAACGTCCTGACTTTC	CASSLRDYGANVLTF
.	TRBV6-1	TRBJ2-7	few	TGTGCCAGCACTGGCAGCCACGAGCAGTACTTC	CASTGSHEQYF
TRBD2	TRBV11-2	TRBJ2-7	once	TGTGCCAGCAGCCCTAGGGGGGCGGGAGGGCCCCACGAGCAGTACTTC	CASSPRGAGGPHEQYF
.	TRBV19	TRBJ1-1	.	TGTGCCAGTAGTATCGACAGCTTCACTGAAGCTTTCTTT	CASSIDSFTEAFF
.	TRBV4-1	TRBJ1-4	.	TGCGCCAGCAGCCAAGCGGGGGGCTATAATGAAAAACTGTTTTTT	CASSQAGGYNEKLFF
.	TRBV14	TRBJ1-2	.	TGTGCCAGCAGCCGCGTCGGGGAGGGGCAGCTCTTC	CASSRVGEGQLF
.	TRBV9	TRBJ1-4	.	TGTGCCAGCAGCTTGAGTGGCGTAGCTAATGAAAAACTGTTTTTT	CASSLSGVANEKLFF
TRBD2	TRBV4-2	TRBJ2-2	.	TGTGCCAGCAGGGATACTAGCGGGAAGACGAACACCGGGGAGCTGTTTTTT	CASRDTSGKTNTGELFF
.	TRBV7-2	TRBJ2-7	few	TGTGCCAGCAGCGTACCGGGCCGTTACGAGCAGTACTTC	CASSVPGRYEQYF
.	TRBV19	TRBJ1-2	.	TGTGCCAGTAGTCCGTCTGGGGAACCTTACTATGGCTACACCTTC	CASSPSGEPYYGYTF
.	TRBV9	TRBJ2-5	.	TGTGCCAGCAGCCTTGGAGGAGGCTTCCAAGAGACCCAGTACTTC	CASSLGGGFQETQYF
.	TRBV5-4	TRBJ2-5	.	TGTGCCAGCAGCCCTACTCGCGGGGCCCAGTACTTC	CASSPTRGAQYF
.	TRBV6-1	TRBJ1-1	.	TGTGCCAGCAGTGAAGGATGGCCCCGTGAAGCTTTCTTT	CASSEGWPREAFF
.	TRBV4-1	TRBJ1-4	.	TGCGCCAGCAGCCAAGATCCGGGGGCGCGTGAAAAACTGTTTTTT	CASSQDPGAREKLFF
.	TRBV7-9	TRBJ1-5	few	TGTGCCAGCAGCTTAACGGGTGACAATCAGCCCCAGCATTTT	CASSLTGDNQPQHF
.	TRBV5-1	TRBJ2-7	.	TGCGCCAGCAGCCCAGATCGAGGGACCTACGAGCAGTACTTC	CASSPDRGTYEQYF
.	TRBV19	TRBJ2-1	few	TGTGCCAGTAGTATAGCTGGGGGTCTGACCGACAATGAGCAGTTCTTC	CASSIAGGLTDNEQFF
TRBD2	TRBV7-3	TRBJ2-5	.	TGTGCCAGCAGCCCGGGACTAGCGGGAAGGGAGACCCAGTACTTC	CASSPGLAGRETQYF
TRBD1	TRBV5-6	TRBJ2-5	.	TGTGCCAGCAGCTTGCCGGTGGGACAGGCAGAGACCCAGTACTTC	CASSLPVGQAETQYF
.	TRBV9	TRBJ2-7	.	TGTGCCAGCAGCGTACGCGGGAACTCCTACGAGCAGTACTTC	CASSVRGNSYEQYF
.	TRBV28	TRBJ2-2	.	TGTGCCAGCAGTTTGGGTGCGAACACCGGGGAGCTGTTTTTT	CASSLGANTGELFF
TRBD2	TRBV10-2	TRBJ2-1	.	TGCGCCAGCAGTGAAGCCGCTAGCGGGAGTAGAAATGAGCAGTTCTTC	CASSEAASGSRNEQFF
.	TRBV6-5	TRBJ2-2	.	TGTGCCAGCACAGAAATGAACACCGGGGAGCTGTTTTTT	CASTEMNTGELFF
TRBD2	TRBV7-3	TRBJ2-1	.	TGTGCCAGCAGCTCCGGGACTAGCGGGAGTTATGAGCAGTTCTTC	CASSSGTSGSYEQFF
.	TRBV5-6	TRBJ2-1	.	TGTGCCAGCAGCCAACAACGGGACTTACCCTACAATGAGCAGTTCTTC	CASSQQRDLPYNEQFF
.	TRBV6-1	TRBJ2-5	.	TGTGCCACCTCACCCAAACGACAGGGAGGGGAGACCCAGTACTTC	CATSPKRQGGETQYF
TRBD1	TRBV19	TRBJ1-1	.	TGTGCCAGTAGTAGGGACAGGAGGCCCATGAACACTGAAGCTTTCTTT	CASSRDRRPMNTEAFF
.	TRBV1	TRBJ1-3	.	TGCACCAGCAGAGAGGGGGAACGAAACACCATATATTTT	CTSREGERNTIYF